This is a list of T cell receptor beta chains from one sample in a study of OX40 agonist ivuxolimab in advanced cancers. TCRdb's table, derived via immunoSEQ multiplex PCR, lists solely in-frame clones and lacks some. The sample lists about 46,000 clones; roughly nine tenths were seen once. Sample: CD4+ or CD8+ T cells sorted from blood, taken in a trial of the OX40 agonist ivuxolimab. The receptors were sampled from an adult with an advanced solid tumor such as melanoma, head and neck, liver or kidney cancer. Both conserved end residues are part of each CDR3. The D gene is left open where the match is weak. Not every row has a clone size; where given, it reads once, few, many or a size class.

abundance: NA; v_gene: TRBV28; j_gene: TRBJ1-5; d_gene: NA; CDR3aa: CASTLPLGGLNQPQHF; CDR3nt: TGTGCCAGCACCCTACCCTTGGGAGGGCTCAATCAGCCCCAGCATTTT
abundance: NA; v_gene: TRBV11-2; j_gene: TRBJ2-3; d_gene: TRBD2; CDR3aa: CASSFTGGGLDTQYF; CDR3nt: TGTGCCAGCAGCTTCACTGGGGGGGGTTTGGATACGCAGTATTTT
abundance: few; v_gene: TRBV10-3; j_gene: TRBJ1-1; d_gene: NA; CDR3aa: CAVHRGDFEAFF; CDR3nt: TGTGCCGTCCACCGAGGGGACTTTGAAGCTTTCTTT
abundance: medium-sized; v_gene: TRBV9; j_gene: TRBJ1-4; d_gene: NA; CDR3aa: CASSVGWSGTGEKLFF; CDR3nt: TGTGCCAGCAGCGTAGGGTGGTCGGGGACTGGAGAAAAACTGTTTTTT
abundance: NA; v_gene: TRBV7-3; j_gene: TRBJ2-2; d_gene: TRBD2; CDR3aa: CASSMGLAAGELFF; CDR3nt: TGTGCCAGCAGCATGGGACTAGCAGCCGGGGAGCTGTTTTTT
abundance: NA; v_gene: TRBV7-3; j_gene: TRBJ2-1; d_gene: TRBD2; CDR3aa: CASSLTGGSTWNEQFF; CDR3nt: TGTGCCAGCAGTCTAACGGGAGGCTCCACCTGGAATGAGCAGTTCTTC
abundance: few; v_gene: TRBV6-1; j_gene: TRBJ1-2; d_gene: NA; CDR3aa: CASSEAQELSLRGYTF; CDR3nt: TGTGCCAGCAGTGAAGCGCAGGAATTAAGCTTGAGGGGCTACACCTTC
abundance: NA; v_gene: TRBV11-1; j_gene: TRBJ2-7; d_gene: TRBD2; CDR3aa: CASSLETSGPYEQYF; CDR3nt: TGTGCCAGCAGCTTAGAGACTAGCGGGCCCTACGAGCAGTACTTC
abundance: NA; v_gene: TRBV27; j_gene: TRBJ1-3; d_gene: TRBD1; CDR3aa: CASSRGTGAGNTIYF; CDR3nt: TGTGCCAGCAGTCGGGGGACAGGGGCTGGAAACACCATATATTTT
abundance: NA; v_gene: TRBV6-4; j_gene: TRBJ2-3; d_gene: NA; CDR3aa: CASSGQGTDTQYF; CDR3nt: TGTGCCAGCAGTGGACAGGGCACAGATACGCAGTATTTT
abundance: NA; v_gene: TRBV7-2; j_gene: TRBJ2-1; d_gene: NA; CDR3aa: CASSLGRGPGPLNEQFF; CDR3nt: TGTGCCAGCAGCTTAGGTCGTGGGCCAGGGCCTCTAAATGAGCAGTTCTTC
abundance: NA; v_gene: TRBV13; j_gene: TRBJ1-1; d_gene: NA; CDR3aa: CASSPPMEGPLNTEAFF; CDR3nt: TGTGCCAGCAGCCCGCCAATGGAGGGCCCCTTGAACACTGAAGCTTTCTTT
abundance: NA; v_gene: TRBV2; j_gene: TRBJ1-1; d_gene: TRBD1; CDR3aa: CASRGGTDMNTEAFF; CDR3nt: TGTGCCAGCAGGGGGGGGACAGATATGAACACTGAAGCTTTCTTT
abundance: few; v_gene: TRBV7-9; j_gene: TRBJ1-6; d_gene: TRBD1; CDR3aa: CASSSPTGNSPLHF; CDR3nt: TGTGCCAGCAGCTCCCCGACAGGGAATTCACCCCTCCACTTT
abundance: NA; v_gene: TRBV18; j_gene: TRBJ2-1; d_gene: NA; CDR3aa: CASSPTRDEQFF; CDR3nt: TGTGCCAGCTCACCAACGAGGGATGAGCAGTTCTTC
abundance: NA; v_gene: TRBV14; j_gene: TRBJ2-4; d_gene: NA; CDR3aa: CASSQFGQGKYF; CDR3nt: TGTGCCAGCAGCCAGTTTGGCCAGGGGAAGTACTTC
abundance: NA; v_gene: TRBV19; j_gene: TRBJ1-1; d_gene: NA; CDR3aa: CATGLTNTEAFF; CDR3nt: TGTGCCACAGGACTTACGAACACTGAAGCTTTCTTT
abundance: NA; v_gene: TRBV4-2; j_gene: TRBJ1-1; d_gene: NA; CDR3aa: CASSQETGWNTEAFF; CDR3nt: TGTGCCAGCAGCCAAGAAACTGGGTGGAACACTGAAGCTTTCTTT
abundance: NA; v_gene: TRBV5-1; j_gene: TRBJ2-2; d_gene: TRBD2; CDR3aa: CASSLATSGGNTGELFF; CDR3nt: TGCGCCAGCAGCTTGGCGACTAGCGGGGGGAACACCGGGGAGCTGTTTTTT
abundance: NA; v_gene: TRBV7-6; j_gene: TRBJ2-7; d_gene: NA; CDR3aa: CASSPIHPYEQYF; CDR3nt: TGTGCCAGCAGCCCCATCCACCCCTACGAGCAGTACTTC
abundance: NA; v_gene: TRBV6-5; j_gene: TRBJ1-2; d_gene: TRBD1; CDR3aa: CASSYSFTGADGYTF; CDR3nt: TGTGCCAGCAGTTACTCGTTTACAGGGGCGGACGGCTACACCTTC
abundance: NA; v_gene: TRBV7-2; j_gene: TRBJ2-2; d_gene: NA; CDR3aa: CASSVRSGWDTGELFF; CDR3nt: TGTGCCAGCAGCGTAAGGTCAGGATGGGACACCGGGGAGCTGTTTTTT
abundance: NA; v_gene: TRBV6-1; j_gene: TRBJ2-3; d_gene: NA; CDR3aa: CASRGLAGGTDTQYF; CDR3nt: TGTGCCAGCAGGGGGCTAGCAGGAGGCACAGATACGCAGTATTTT
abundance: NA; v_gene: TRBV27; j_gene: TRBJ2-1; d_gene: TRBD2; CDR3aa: CASSIQLAPTYNEQFF; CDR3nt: TGTGCCAGCAGCATACAACTAGCGCCAACCTACAATGAGCAGTTCTTC
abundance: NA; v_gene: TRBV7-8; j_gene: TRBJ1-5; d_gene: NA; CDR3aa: CASSFGTPYSNQPQHF; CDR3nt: TGTGCCAGCAGCTTCGGGACACCTTATAGCAATCAGCCCCAGCATTTT
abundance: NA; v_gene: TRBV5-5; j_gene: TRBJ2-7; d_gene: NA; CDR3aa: CASSSRGSAYEQYF; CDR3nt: TGTGCCAGCAGCTCCCGGGGATCGGCCTACGAGCAGTACTTC
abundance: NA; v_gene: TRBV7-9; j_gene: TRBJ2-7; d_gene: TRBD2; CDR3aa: CASSLGLAGSYEQYF; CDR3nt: TGTGCCAGCAGCTTAGGACTAGCGGGCTCCTACGAGCAGTACTTC
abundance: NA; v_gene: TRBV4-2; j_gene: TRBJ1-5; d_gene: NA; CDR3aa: CASSQDGGGYQPQHF; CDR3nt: TGTGCCAGCAGCCAAGATGGGGGGGGCTATCAGCCCCAGCATTTT
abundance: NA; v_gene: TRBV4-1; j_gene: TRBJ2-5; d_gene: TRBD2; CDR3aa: CASSQSVAGGQETQYF; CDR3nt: TGCGCCAGCAGCCAATCGGTAGCGGGGGGCCAAGAGACCCAGTACTTC
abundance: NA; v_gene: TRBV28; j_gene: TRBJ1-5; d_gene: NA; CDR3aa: CASSVYQGIQPQHF; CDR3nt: TGTGCCAGCAGTGTTTATCAGGGGATTCAGCCCCAGCATTTT
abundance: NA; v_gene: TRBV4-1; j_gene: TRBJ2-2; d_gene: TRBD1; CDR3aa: CASSPRDRPNTGELFF; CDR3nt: TGCGCCAGCAGCCCTAGGGACAGACCGAACACCGGGGAGCTGTTTTTT
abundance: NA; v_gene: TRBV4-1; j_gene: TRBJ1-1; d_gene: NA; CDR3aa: CASSQGRWGNTEAFF; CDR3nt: TGCGCCAGCAGCCAAGGGAGGTGGGGGAACACTGAAGCTTTCTTT
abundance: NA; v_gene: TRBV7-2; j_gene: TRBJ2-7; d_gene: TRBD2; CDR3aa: CASSFDGLAGGYEQYF; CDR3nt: TGTGCCAGCAGCTTTGATGGACTAGCGGGAGGCTACGAGCAGTACTTC
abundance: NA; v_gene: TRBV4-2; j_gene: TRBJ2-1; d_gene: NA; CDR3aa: CASSQEQATEQFF; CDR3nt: TGTGCCAGCAGCCAAGAGCAGGCGACTGAGCAGTTCTTC
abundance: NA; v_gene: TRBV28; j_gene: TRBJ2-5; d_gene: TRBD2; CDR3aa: CASSLLAGEETQYF; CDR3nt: TGTGCCAGCAGCCTACTAGCGGGAGAAGAGACCCAGTACTTC
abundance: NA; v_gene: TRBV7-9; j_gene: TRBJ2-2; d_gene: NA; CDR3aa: CASSLVLNTGELFF; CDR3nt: TGTGCCAGCAGCTTAGTGTTAAACACCGGGGAGCTGTTTTTT
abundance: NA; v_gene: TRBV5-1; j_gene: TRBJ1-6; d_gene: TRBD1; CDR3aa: CASSFGQEHYNSPLHF; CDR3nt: TGCGCCAGCAGCTTCGGACAGGAGCATTATAATTCACCCCTCCACTTT
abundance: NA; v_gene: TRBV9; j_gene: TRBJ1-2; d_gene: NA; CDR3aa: CASSVAMVNYGYTF; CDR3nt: TGTGCCAGCAGCGTAGCCATGGTTAACTATGGCTACACCTTC
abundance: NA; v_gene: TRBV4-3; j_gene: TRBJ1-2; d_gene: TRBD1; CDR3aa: CASSLPTGAGYTF; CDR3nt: TGCGCCAGCAGCCTCCCGACAGGGGCTGGCTACACCTTC
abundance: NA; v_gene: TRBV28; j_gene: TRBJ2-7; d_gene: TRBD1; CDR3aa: CASSLFRTGYEQYF; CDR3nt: TGTGCCAGCAGTCTTTTCAGGACAGGGTACGAGCAGTACTTC
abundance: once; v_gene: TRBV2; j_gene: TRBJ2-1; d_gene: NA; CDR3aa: CASSDRGGGTYNEQFF; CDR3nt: TGTGCCAGCAGTGATCGGGGAGGGGGCACCTACAATGAGCAGTTCTTC
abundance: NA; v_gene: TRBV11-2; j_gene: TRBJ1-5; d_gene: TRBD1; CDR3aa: CASSSGTGFNQPQHF; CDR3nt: TGTGCCAGCAGCTCCGGGACAGGGTTCAATCAGCCCCAGCATTTT
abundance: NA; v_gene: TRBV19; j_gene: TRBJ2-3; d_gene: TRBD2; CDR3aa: CASSRPAGSGTDTQYF; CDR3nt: TGTGCCAGTAGCCGGCCAGCGGGGAGCGGCACAGATACGCAGTATTTT
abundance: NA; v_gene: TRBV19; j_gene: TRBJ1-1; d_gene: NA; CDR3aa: CASSSQVGTEAFF; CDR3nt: TGTGCCAGTAGTAGTCAGGTGGGCACTGAAGCTTTCTTT